This TCR beta chain was obtained from a study of T cells in Graves' hyperthyroidism and ophthalmopathy. General study results and limits: It was a median roughly six months before onset that the model predicted ophthalmopathy.

At least ten counts were recorded for this clonotype. The antigen remains unidentified. The study left out patients who had uncontrolled infection, other autoimmune disease, pregnancy or lactation. The PBMCs were sourced from fresh peripheral blood (around 9.3 ml). The TCR beta CDR3 regions underwent amplification using RNA transcripts as the source. During a first-round RT-PCR of the TCR CDR3, the HTBI primer set was used. TCRdb analysed the multiplex PCR reads with MiXCR anew, one entry per CDR3 protein. The sample consists of approximately 400,000 distinct CDR3 sequences, about a fifth of them appearing once. The CDR3 runs 15 residues. From germline, CDR1 is MNHNS and CDR2 SASEGT. J gave up 7 bases and V 3 bases, and 11 bases lay outside the gene matches.

The receptor comes from a woman aged 18-29 years with Graves' hyperthyroidism. The sequencing input was blood. The gene calls are TRBV6-1 and TRBJ2-7; TRBD1 matches at 8 bases. The CDR3 nucleotides read TGTGCCAGCAGTGAGGGGACAGGTAGCCTGTGGGAGCAGTACTTC. Its translation is CASSEGTGSLWEQYF.